The entry below gives a single TCR beta chain sequence along with its context. Its antigen is undetermined. Generated by immunoSEQ multiplex PCR, the TCRdb table keeps only in-frame clones and is missing some. The table shows over a million clones, with approximately 72% occurring only once. CDR3 length: 12 amino acids. Germline CDR1 and CDR2: SGHAT and FQNNGV. The V gene lost 7 bases and the J gene lost 6 bases, with 12 bases spanning the gap. This sample is part of a study of shared clonotypes between healthy human individuals. Looking at the study overall: Ranging from 18 to 49 in age, donors were two women and a few men. Each donor contributed plates that comprised three CD4 naive, three CD4 memory, two CD8 naive and one CD8 memory. Points from the study as a whole: Some naive CD4 clonotypes, around 4.7%, turned up in common across several donors. The study's rarefaction showed incomplete sorted-subset sequencing despite large depth.

The V call is TRBV11-2, the J call TRBJ1-1, with D uncertain. The receptor was derived from a young man in good health. The specimen sequenced was memory CD4+ T cells sorted from blood. Subset denoted: CD45RA-negative fraction. The CDR3 protein is CASKLGRAEAFF. For the CDR3, the DNA is TGTGCCAGCAAGCTTGGCCGGGCTGAAGCTTTCTTT.